Each of the 3 T cell receptor beta chains below was sequenced from the same sample in a study of cytomegalovirus exposure and HLA in healthy donors. It was with 60 Vbeta and 13 Jbeta primers that the PCR ran. Using immunoSEQ multiplex PCR, the repertoire was profiled, and TCRdb retains in-frame clones only, with some absent. Here the sample spans 180,000 or so clones, over 65% being singletons. The sequenced sample was PBMCs. The receptors shown here come from a female donor in good health and CMV-seronegative.

The V gene is TRBV6-1, the J gene TRBJ1-2; 9 bases align to TRBD1. The CDR3 is made up of 13 amino acids. Germline CDR1 MNHNS, CDR2 SASEGT. V lost 6 bases and J lost 8; bases outside the gene matches: 7. In DNA form, the CDR3 reads TGTGCCAGCAGCGAACAGGGGGCGAAGGGCTACACCTTC. Translated, it gives CASSEQGAKGYTF.

V gene TRBV7-8 combines with J gene TRBJ2-5, with D maybe TRBD1 (5 bases). Germline values: CDR1 SGHVS, CDR2 FQNEAQ. The V end lost 4 bases, the J end lost 0 bases, and 15 bases lay between the germline ends. This CDR3 is 16 amino acids long. CDR3 in DNA: TGTGCCAGCAGCTACCTACCTGGGGCAGACCAAGAGACCCAGTACTTC. Protein: CASSYLPGADQETQYF.

The chain recombines TRBV5-4 with TRBJ2-1, with 7 positions matching TRBD2. The CDR3 covers 14 residues. Trimming at V came to 0 bases and at J to 5 bases, leaving 2 bases not matched to a gene. The V gene's germline CDR1 is SGHNT and CDR2 YYREEE (reference sequence). DNA for the CDR3: TGTGCCAGCAGCTTGGTGGGGGGGGACAATGAGCAGTTCTTC. Its translation is CASSLVGGDNEQFF. The variable domain in full, with the rest retrieved from reference TRBV5-4 and TRBJ2-1, is ETGVTQSPTHLIKTRGQQVTLRCSSQSGHNTVSWYQQALGQGPQFIFQYYREEENGRGNFPPRFSGLQFPNYSSELNVNALELDDSALYLCASSLVGGDNEQFFGPGTRLTVL.